This TCR beta chain was retrieved from a study of T cell changes during pregnancy in multiple sclerosis (dated by TCRdb to the late 2010s). In the study overall: In women with multiple sclerosis, the researchers looked at how the T cell repertoire shifted as pregnancy progressed.

For CDR1 and CDR2, the germline V gene (reference sequence) lists SGHKS and YYEKEE. Its CDR3 holds 14 amino acids, cysteine through phenylalanine. The retained sequence is limited to the CDR3, 42 bases, with the frame set at the first base. Trimming takes 2 bases from V and 4 bases from J, and the germline ends sit 12 bases apart. As concerns this clone: Its specific antigen is unknown. Per-base quality was not reported, and no clone a single base away is much larger than it.

The receptor library was made with the immunoSEQ multiplex PCR assay. TCRdb mirrors the immuneACCESS table, restricted to in-frame sequences. Some clones are absent from its copies; in checked studies, under half trace to an unresolved V gene, and the reason for the others is unknown. For this sample there are about 77,000 clones; about 91% appear just once. Approximately 2% of the sample is taken by the ten largest. This TCR came from a female donor with multiple sclerosis, enrolled in a pregnancy study. The V gene is TRBV5-5 and the J gene is TRBJ1-1; the D gene is perhaps TRBD1, from 5 matching bases. The starting material was peripheral blood, obtained before pregnancy. The sequenced DNA: TGTGCCAGCAGCTTCCTTACAGGAGCCACTGAAGCTTTCTTT. This translates into CASSFLTGATEAFF.